The 21 T cell receptor beta chains below come from one sample, sequenced in a study of circulating and synovial CD4+ cells in juvenile arthritis. Generated by immunoSEQ multiplex PCR, the TCRdb table keeps only in-frame clones and is missing some. This sample has tens of thousands of clones, with roughly 95% found just once. The sample comprised CD4+ T cells from blood. These receptors came from a human donor with juvenile idiopathic arthritis.

This clone came up a few times. The chain carries TRBV7-2 and TRBJ2-5; unclear D gene. The J call may be mistaken, given a closer DNA end match to TRBJ2-7. The CDR3 covers 12 residues. Germline loops: CDR1 SGHTA, CDR2 FQGNSA. CDR3 DNA: TGTGCCAGCAGCTTAGGGGCCTACGAGCAGTACTTC. This sequence encodes CASSLGAYEQYF.

V is TRBV14 and J is TRBJ1-2; 10 bases map to TRBD1. V shed 4 bases, J shed 2 bases, and the junction held 4 bases outside the gene matches. The germline V gene has CDR1 SGHDN and CDR2 FVKESK. CDR3 size: 15 residues. The CDR3 region is CASSPRQGANYGYTF. DNA for the CDR3: TGTGCCAGCAGCCCCAGACAGGGGGCGAACTATGGCTACACCTTC.

The chain employs TRBV7-6 and TRBJ1-2; 9 bases are a match to TRBD1. Losses at the gene ends were 5 bases for V and 4 bases for J; bases not matched to a gene: 11. The CDR3 loop spans 16 amino acids. Germline V gene sequence: CDR1 SGHVS, CDR2 FNYEAQ. The CDR3, as DNA: TGTGCCAGCAGCAAAGAACAGGGGGCCAACCTCTATGGCTACACCTTC. Its protein is CASSKEQGANLYGYTF.

The sample holds one count of this clone. The V and J genes are TRBV2 and TRBJ2-3; 10 bases match TRBD1. V dropped 5 bases and J dropped 4; count of bases not matched to a gene: 12. Germline-derived CDR1 and CDR2 are SNHLY and FYNNEI. The CDR3 spans 17 residues. CDR3 sequence (DNA): TGTGCCAGCAGTCCCCTCCCGGGACAGGGGATCGCAGATACGCAGTATTTT. This translates into CASSPLPGQGIADTQYF.

This clone was seen a few times. The chain carries TRBV6-6 and TRBJ1-1; 9 positions match TRBD1. V lost 4 bases to trimming and J lost 4 bases; unmatched junction nucleotides: 7. From germline, CDR1 is MNHNY and CDR2 SVGAGI (reference sequence). This CDR3 has 15 residues. The CDR3 region is CASSWTGVVSTEAFF. Here the CDR3 DNA reads TGTGCCAGCAGTTGGACAGGGGTTGTGAGCACTGAAGCTTTCTTT.

V usage is TRBV19 and J usage is TRBJ1-6; no definite D call. V was pared by 9 bases and J by 0 bases, with 3 bases between. Germline V gene sequence: CDR1 LNHDA, CDR2 SQIVND (reference sequence). CDR3 length: 12 amino acids. The CDR3: CASSSYNSPLHF. In DNA, the CDR3 is TGTGCCAGCAGCTCCTATAATTCACCCCTCCACTTT.

This sequence joins TRBV18 and TRBJ2-1; the match to TRBD2 covers 10 bases. The germline CDR1 and CDR2 sequences are KGHSH and LQKENI. Trimming at V came to 3 bases and at J to 10 bases, leaving 15 bases not matched to a gene. This CDR3 has 17 residues. The CDR3, as DNA: TGTGCCAGCTCACCCCTACCATCCAGCGGGAGGGTCGACGAGCAGTTCTTC. As protein: CASSPLPSSGRVDEQFF. The full variable domain, with the rest looked up from reference TRBV18 and TRBJ2-1, is NAGVMQNPRHLVRRRGQEARLRCSPMKGHSHVYWYRQLPEEGLKFMVYLQKENIIDESGMPKERFSAEFPKEGPSILRIQQVVRGDSAAYFCASSPLPSSGRVDEQFFGPGTRLTVL.

With regard to this clone: The germline gene is not matched at one end of the junction; a read error may be the cause. The genes are TRBV7-2 and TRBJ1-1; 7 bases are a match to TRBD1. The V gene's germline CDR1 is SGHTA and CDR2 FQGNSA. CDR3 length: 15 amino acids. DNA of the CDR3: TGTGCCAGCTGCTTACAGGGGCCAACGAACACTGAAGCTTTCTTT. It encodes CASCLQGPTNTEAFF.

V gene TRBV18 combines with J gene TRBJ2-7; 8 positions match TRBD1. CDR1 is KGHSH and CDR2 is LQKENI in the germline V gene. V gave up 4 bases and J gave up 0 bases; unmatched junction bases: 8. This CDR3 is 16 amino acids long. As DNA, the CDR3 is TGTGCCAGCTCACAGGGACAGGCGGGATCCTCCTACGAGCAGTACTTC. Protein product: CASSQGQAGSSYEQYF.

The rearrangement joins TRBV19 to TRBJ2-1; weak D call: TRBD1 (5 bases). Looked up from germline, CDR1 is LNHDA and CDR2 is SQIVND (reference sequence). This CDR3 is built from 14 residues. Trimming took off 1 base at V and 6 bases at J, with 10 bases between the two ends. The chain's CDR3 is CASSIGRVSNEQFF. The CDR3 nucleotides read TGTGCCAGTAGTATAGGCAGGGTGAGCAATGAGCAGTTCTTC.

The V gene is TRBV7-3, the J gene TRBJ2-1, with a tentative D call TRBD1 (6 bases). The CDR3 runs to 15 residues. V was cut by 2 bases and J by 7 bases, with 15 bases left in between. CDR1 is SGHTA and CDR2 is FQGTGA in the germline V gene. The CDR3 nucleotides read TGTGCCAGCAGCTTACTAGGGGGAGTAGTGAATGAGCAGTTCTTC. Translated, it gives CASSLLGGVVNEQFF.

This clone has just one count. The V gene is TRBV6-6, the J gene TRBJ2-2; TRBD2 matches at 9 bases. V was pared by 6 bases and J by 9 bases, with 8 bases of the junction left unmatched. The CDR3 has 14 amino acids. Germline V lookup: CDR1 MNHNY, CDR2 SVGAGI (reference sequence). CDR3 in amino acids: CASSLPGTSWELFF. The CDR3 region has the DNA TGTGCCAGCAGCCTCCCCGGGACTAGCTGGGAGCTGTTTTTT.

The gene calls are TRBV25-1 and TRBJ1-4; D might be TRBD1 (6 bases). Trimming took off 2 bases at V and 6 bases at J, with 13 bases between the two ends. The CDR3 sequence is 15 residues long. Germline V gene lookup returns CDR1 MGHDK and CDR2 SYGVNS. The CDR3, as DNA: TGTGCCAGCAGTGAAGGGGGCAGGGTCTATGAAAAACTGTTTTTT. This translates into CASSEGGRVYEKLFF.

This clone has only one observation. This chain uses TRBV7-2 with TRBJ2-1, with a tentative D call TRBD1 (6 bases). The CDR3 consists of 12 residues. Trimming cost V 0 bases and J 12 bases, with 9 bases left between them. Germline CDR1 is SGHTA and CDR2 is FQGNSA. CDR3 loop: CASSLARGGQFF. CDR3 DNA sequence: TGTGCCAGCAGCTTAGCGCGAGGGGGGCAGTTCTTC.

This clone was found once. The rearrangement uses TRBV18 and TRBJ2-7; D gene unclear. The germline gives CDR1 KGHSH, CDR2 LQKENI. The CDR3 has 11 residues. Trimming took off 3 bases at V and 3 bases at J, with 3 bases between the two ends. CDR3 region: CASSPNYEQYF. The CDR3 DNA sequence: TGTGCCAGCTCACCTAACTACGAGCAGTACTTC.

This rearrangement joins TRBV5-1 to TRBJ2-2; 13 bases are shared with TRBD2. CDR1 is SGHRS and CDR2 is YFSETQ in the germline V gene. V gave up 0 bases and J gave up 5 bases; unmatched junction bases: 4. This CDR3 has 17 residues. The chain's CDR3 is CASSLGTSGSRTGELFF. The CDR3 DNA is TGCGCCAGCAGCTTGGGGACTAGCGGGAGTCGAACCGGGGAGCTGTTTTTT.

The chain links TRBV14 to TRBJ1-2, with a weak D call TRBD1 (5 bases). The CDR3 has 14 amino acids. Trimming removed 1 base at V and 4 bases at J, with 10 bases between. CDR1 is SGHDN, CDR2 FVKESK, per germline. The CDR3, as DNA: TGTGCCAGCAGCCAAGGCGCAGGGATCTATGGCTACACCTTC. The encoded protein is CASSQGAGIYGYTF.

V usage is TRBV7-2 and J usage is TRBJ2-7, with a tentative D call TRBD2 (7 bases). Germline lookup yields CDR1 SGHTA and CDR2 FQGNSA. V was pared by 0 bases and J by 1 base, with 19 bases between. The CDR3 loop spans 18 amino acids. The CDR3 sequence is CASSLAGGGRGTSYEQYF. DNA of the CDR3: TGTGCCAGCAGCTTAGCTGGCGGGGGCAGGGGAACTTCCTACGAGCAGTACTTC.

The genes are TRBV27 and TRBJ1-1; possibly TRBD1 for D (5 bases). Germline V lookup: CDR1 MNHEY, CDR2 SMNVEV (reference sequence). V was trimmed by 1 base and J by 5 bases, leaving 17 bases between them. This CDR3 has 16 amino acids. The CDR3 here is CASSLFAALGGTEAFF. The CDR3 region has the DNA TGTGCCAGCAGTTTATTCGCTGCCCTGGGGGGAACTGAAGCTTTCTTT.

The chain carries TRBV10-3 and TRBJ2-5, with TRBD2 matching 7 bases. J was trimmed by 3 bases and V by 6 bases; bases with no gene match: 7. Germline CDR1 reads ENHRY; CDR2 reads SYGVKD. The length of the CDR3 is 14 residues. The CDR3 coding sequence is TGTGCCATCAGCAATCGGACTAGAAAAGAGACCCAGTACTTC. Its protein product is CAISNRTRKETQYF.

This sequence joins TRBV2 and TRBJ1-5; D is unclear. V lost 7 bases and J lost 5, with 15 bases in between. This CDR3 is built from 14 residues. Germline V gives CDR1 SNHLY, CDR2 FYNNEI. In DNA form, the CDR3 reads TGTGCCAGCAACGGAGGGTACAGAGATCAGCCCCAGCATTTT. This translates into CASNGGYRDQPQHF. Complete variable domain (other parts from reference TRBV2 and TRBJ1-5): EPEVTQTPSHQVTQMGQEVILRCVPISNHLYFYWYRQILGQKVEFLVSFYNNEISEKSEIFDDQFSVERPDGSNFTLKIRSTKLEDSAMYFCASNGGYRDQPQHFGDGTRLSIL.